These 3 T cell receptor beta chains came from one sample sequenced in a study of T cells in Graves' hyperthyroidism and ophthalmopathy. TCR beta CDR3 regions were amplified from RNA transcripts. HTBI primers were used for first-round RT-PCR of the TCR CDR3. In TCRdb, the multiplex PCR reads were re-called with MiXCR into one record per CDR3 protein. The data hold a few hundred thousand distinct CDR3 sequences, with roughly 13% observed a single time. The specimen was blood. The receptor source for this set is a woman in her 40s with Graves' ophthalmopathy.

The sample holds many counts of this clonotype. This chain joins TRBV27 and TRBJ2-3; the match to TRBD1 covers 12 bases. Trimming cost V 6 bases and J 7 bases; bases outside gene matches: 8. CDR3 length: 15 amino acids. Germline CDR1 reads MNHEY; CDR2 reads SMNVEV (reference sequence). In DNA form, the CDR3 reads TGTGCCAGCAGCCGAGGGACAGGGGGCAGAAATACGCAGTATTTT. Translating gives CASSRGTGGRNTQYF.

This clonotype was detected many times. The chain combines TRBV28 with TRBJ2-7, with a tentative D call TRBD2 (5 bases). Looked up from germline, CDR1 is MDHEN and CDR2 is SYDVKM. The CDR3 extends over 15 amino acids. V lost 8 bases and J 1 base, leaving 18 bases between the germline ends. The CDR3 region is CASLGEDSRSYEQYF. CDR3 coding DNA: TGTGCCAGCTTGGGAGAGGATTCCCGTTCCTACGAGCAGTACTTC. The full variable domain, with the rest looked up from reference TRBV28 and TRBJ2-7, is DVKVTQSSRYLVKRTGEKVFLECVQDMDHENMFWYRQDPGLGLRLIYFSYDVKMKEKGDIPEGYSVSREKKERFSLILESASTNQTSMYLCASLGEDSRSYEQYFGPGTRLTVT.

This clonotype was seen ten or more times. V usage is TRBV12-3 or TRBV12-4 and J usage is TRBJ1-4; no firm D call. The CDR3 is 13 amino acids. V shed 5 bases and J shed 8 bases, with 12 bases lying between them. This chain's CDR3 is CASSRWVREKLFF. The CDR3 DNA follows: TGTGCCAGCAGTCGCTGGGTTAGAGAAAAACTGTTTTTT.